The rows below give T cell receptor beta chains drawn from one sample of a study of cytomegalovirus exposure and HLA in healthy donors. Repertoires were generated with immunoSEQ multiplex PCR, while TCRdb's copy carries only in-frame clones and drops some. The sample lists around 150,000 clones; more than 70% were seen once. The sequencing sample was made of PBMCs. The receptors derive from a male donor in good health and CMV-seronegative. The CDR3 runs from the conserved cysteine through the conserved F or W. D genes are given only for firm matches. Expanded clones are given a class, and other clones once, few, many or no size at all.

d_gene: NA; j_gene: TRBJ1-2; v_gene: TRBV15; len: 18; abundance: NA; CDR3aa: CATSSPGGGPQANYGYTF; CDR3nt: TGTGCCACCAGCTCCCCCGGGGGGGGGCCTCAAGCTAACTATGGCTACACCTTC
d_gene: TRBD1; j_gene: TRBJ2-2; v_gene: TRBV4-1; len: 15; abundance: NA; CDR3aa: CASSPPDRDTGELFF; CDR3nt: TGCGCCAGCAGCCCACCGGACAGGGACACCGGGGAGCTGTTTTTT
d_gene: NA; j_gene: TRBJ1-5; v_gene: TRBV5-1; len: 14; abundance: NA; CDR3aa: CASSLGAGNQPQHF; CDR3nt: TGCGCCAGCAGCTTGGGGGCGGGGAATCAGCCCCAGCATTTT
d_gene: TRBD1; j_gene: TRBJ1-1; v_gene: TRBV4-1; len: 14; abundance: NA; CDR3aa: CASSRTGGGTEAFF; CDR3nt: TGCGCCAGCAGCCGCACAGGGGGCGGCACTGAAGCTTTCTTT
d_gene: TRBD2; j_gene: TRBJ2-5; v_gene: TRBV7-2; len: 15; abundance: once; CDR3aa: CASSWDSGRAQTQYF; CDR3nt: TGTGCCAGCAGCTGGGATAGCGGGAGGGCGCAGACCCAGTACTTC
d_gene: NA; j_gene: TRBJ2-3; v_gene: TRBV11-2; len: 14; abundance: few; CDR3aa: CASSLNRRADTQYF; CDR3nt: TGTGCCAGCAGCTTAAACAGGAGAGCAGATACGCAGTATTTT
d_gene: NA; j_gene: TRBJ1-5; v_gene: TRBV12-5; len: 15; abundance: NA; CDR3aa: CASGEAEGIDQPQHF; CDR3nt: TGTGCTAGTGGTGAAGCGGAGGGGATAGATCAGCCCCAGCATTTT
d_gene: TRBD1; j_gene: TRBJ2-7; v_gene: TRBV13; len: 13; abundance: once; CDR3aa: CASSEDRGHEQYF; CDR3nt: TGTGCCAGCAGCGAGGACAGGGGTCACGAGCAGTACTTC
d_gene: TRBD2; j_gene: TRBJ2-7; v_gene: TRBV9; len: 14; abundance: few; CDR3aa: CASSGGTTDYEQYF; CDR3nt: TGTGCCAGCAGCGGTGGGACTACCGACTACGAGCAGTACTTC
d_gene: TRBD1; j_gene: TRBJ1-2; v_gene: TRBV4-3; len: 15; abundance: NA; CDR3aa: CASSPGTGVSYGYTF; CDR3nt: TGCGCCAGCAGCCCAGGGACAGGGGTTAGCTATGGCTACACCTTC
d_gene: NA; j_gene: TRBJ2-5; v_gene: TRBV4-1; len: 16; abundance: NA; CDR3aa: CASSQDGPRPWETQYF; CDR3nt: TGCGCCAGCAGCCAAGATGGCCCGAGGCCTTGGGAGACCCAGTACTTC
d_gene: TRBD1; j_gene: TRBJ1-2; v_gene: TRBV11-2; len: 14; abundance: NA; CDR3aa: CASSPQGEGYGYTF; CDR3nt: TGTGCCAGCAGCCCCCAGGGGGAAGGCTATGGCTACACCTTC
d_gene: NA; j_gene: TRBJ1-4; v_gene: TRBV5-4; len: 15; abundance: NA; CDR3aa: CASSLSGGAQEKLFF; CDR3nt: TGTGCCAGCAGCTTGTCGGGGGGGGCTCAGGAAAAACTGTTTTTT
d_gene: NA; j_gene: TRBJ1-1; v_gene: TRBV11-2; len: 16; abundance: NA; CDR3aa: CASSLEPRTVNTEAFF; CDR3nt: TGTGCCAGCAGCTTAGAACCCCGGACAGTAAACACTGAAGCTTTCTTT
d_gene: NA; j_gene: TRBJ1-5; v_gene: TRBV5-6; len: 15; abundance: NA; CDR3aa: CASSLAPGWDQPQHF; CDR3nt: TGTGCCAGCAGCTTGGCTCCAGGGTGGGATCAGCCCCAGCATTTT
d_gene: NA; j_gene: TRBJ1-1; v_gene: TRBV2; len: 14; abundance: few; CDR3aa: CASRKGQGYTEAFF; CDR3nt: TGTGCCAGCAGAAAGGGTCAGGGGTATACTGAAGCTTTCTTT
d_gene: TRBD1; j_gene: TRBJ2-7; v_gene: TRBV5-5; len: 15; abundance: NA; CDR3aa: CASSLTGQPSYEQYF; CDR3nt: TGTGCCAGCAGCTTGACGGGACAGCCCAGCTACGAGCAGTACTTC
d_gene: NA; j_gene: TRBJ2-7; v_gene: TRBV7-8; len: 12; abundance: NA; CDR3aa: CASSSDLVEQYF; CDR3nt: TGTGCCAGCAGCTCGGACTTGGTCGAGCAGTACTTC
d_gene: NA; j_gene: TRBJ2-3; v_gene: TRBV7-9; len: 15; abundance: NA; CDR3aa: CASSLGGGAGDTQYF; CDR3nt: TGTGCCAGCAGCTTAGGTGGGGGGGCCGGAGATACGCAGTATTTT
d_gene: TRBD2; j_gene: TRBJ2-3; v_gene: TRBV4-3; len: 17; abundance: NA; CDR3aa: CASSQDSKREYADTQYF; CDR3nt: TGCGCCAGCAGCCAAGATTCGAAGCGGGAGTATGCAGATACGCAGTATTTT
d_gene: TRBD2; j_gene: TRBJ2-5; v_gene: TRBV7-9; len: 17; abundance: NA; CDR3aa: CASSLGGSGSPRETQYF; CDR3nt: TGTGCCAGCAGCTTAGGGGGTAGCGGGAGCCCACGGGAGACCCAGTACTTC
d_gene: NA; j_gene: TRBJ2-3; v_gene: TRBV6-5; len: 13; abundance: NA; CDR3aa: CASSYGGVTAQYF; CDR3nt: TGTGCCAGCAGTTACGGCGGCGTCACTGCGCAGTATTTT